This T cell receptor beta chain was recovered during a study of T cell responses to AZD1222 COVID-19 vaccine. Study-level points and caveats: Baseline seropositivity occurred in only 5 or 6 AZD1222 recipients. Donors, mostly white British, included more females; clonal diversity was possibly underestimated. Rises in breadth and depth of Spike-specific TCRs came after two AZD1222 doses.

Remarks on this clone: Its cognate antigen is unknown.

Trimming cost V 2 bases and J 5 bases; bases outside gene matches: 10. Germline-derived CDR1 and CDR2 are LGHDT and YNNKEL (reference sequence). The CDR3 is 16 amino acids. Profiling relied on immunoSEQ multiplex PCR, and the TCRdb table lists in-frame clones only, not all of them. The sample has about 150,000 clones, approximately 90% seen once. This rearrangement joins TRBV3-1 (or the pseudogene TRBV3-2) to TRBJ1-1; 8 nucleotides agree with TRBD1. The starting material was peripheral blood, obtained after recovery from COVID-19. The receptor's source is an adult who had recovered from COVID-19. In DNA, the CDR3 is TGTGCCAGCAGCCAAAGGTCAGGACAGGGTGGGACTGAAGCTTTCTTT. It encodes CASSQRSGQGGTEAFF.